This T cell receptor beta chain emerged from a study of OX40 agonist ivuxolimab in advanced cancers. Study context: Intravenous ivuxolimab at 0.01 to 10 mg/kg was given to patients every 2 weeks. People who had prior anti-PD-1, anti-PD-L1 or anti-CTLA-4 therapy could take part, and around 40% had some. Whole-study findings and limits: Clonal expansion by week 6 occurred in CD4+ and CD8+ blood T cells (at 0.1 to 3.0 mg/kg).

This clone was observed a single time. Its matching antigen is unknown. Clones were read by immunoSEQ multiplex PCR, and TCRdb kept only the in-frame ones, dropping some. The data hold about 60,000 clones, with around 84% observed a single time. Germline V gene lookup returns CDR1 KGHSH and CDR2 LQKENI. The CDR3 has 17 amino acids. V lost 5 bases to trimming and J lost 4 bases, with 18 bases between them. Drawing of blood for sampling happened at baseline, at cycle 4 day 1, and at cycle 7 day 1. The sequence was collected from an adult with an advanced solid tumor such as melanoma, head and neck, liver or kidney cancer. The sample consisted of CD4+ or CD8+ T cells sorted from blood, taken in a trial of the OX40 agonist ivuxolimab. The rearrangement uses TRBV18 and TRBJ2-6; perhaps D is TRBD1 or TRBD2 (5 bases each). The CDR3: CASSTGTPMTGANVLTF. In DNA, the CDR3 is TGTGCCAGCTCAACCGGGACGCCAATGACCGGGGCCAACGTCCTGACTTTC. The full variable domain, its missing parts supplied by reference TRBV18 and TRBJ2-6, is NAGVMQNPRHLVRRRGQEARLRCSPMKGHSHVYWYRQLPEEGLKFMVYLQKENIIDESGMPKERFSAEFPKEGPSILRIQQVVRGDSAAYFCASSTGTPMTGANVLTFGAGSRLTVL.